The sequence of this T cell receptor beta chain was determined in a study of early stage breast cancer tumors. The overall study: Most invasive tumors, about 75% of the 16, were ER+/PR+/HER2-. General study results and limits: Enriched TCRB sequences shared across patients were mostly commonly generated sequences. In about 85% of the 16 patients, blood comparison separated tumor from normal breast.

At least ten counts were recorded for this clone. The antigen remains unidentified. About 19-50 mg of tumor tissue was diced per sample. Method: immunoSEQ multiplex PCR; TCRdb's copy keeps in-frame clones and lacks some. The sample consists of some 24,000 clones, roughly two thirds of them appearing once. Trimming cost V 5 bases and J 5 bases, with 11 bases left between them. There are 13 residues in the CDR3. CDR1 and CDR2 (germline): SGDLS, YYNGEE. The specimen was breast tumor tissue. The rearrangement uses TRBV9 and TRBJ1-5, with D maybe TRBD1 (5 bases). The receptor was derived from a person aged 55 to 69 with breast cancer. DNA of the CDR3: TGTGCCAGCAGTGCATCCAGGGATCAGCCCCAGCATTTT. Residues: CASSASRDQPQHF.